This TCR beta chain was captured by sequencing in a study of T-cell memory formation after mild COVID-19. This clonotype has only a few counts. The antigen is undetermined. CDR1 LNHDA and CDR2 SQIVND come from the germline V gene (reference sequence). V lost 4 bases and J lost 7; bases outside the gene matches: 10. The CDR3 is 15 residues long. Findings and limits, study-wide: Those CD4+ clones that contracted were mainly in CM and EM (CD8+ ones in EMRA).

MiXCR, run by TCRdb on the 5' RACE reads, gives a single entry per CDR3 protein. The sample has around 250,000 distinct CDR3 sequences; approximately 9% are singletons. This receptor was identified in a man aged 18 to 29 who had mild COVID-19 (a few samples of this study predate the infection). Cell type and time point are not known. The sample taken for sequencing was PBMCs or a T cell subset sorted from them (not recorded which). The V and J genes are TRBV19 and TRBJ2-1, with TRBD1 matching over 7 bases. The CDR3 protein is CASSTTGTDFNEQFF. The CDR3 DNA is TGTGCCAGTAGTACGACCGGGACAGACTTTAATGAGCAGTTCTTC.